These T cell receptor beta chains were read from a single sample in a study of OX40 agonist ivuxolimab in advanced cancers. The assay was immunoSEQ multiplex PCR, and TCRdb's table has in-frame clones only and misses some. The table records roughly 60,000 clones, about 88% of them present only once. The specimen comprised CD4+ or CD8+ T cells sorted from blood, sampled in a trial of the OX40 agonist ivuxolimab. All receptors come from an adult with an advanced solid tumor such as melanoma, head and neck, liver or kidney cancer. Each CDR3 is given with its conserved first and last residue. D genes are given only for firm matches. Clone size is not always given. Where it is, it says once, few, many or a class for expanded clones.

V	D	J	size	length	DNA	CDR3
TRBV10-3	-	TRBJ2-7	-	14	TGTGCCAGTACCGGGACTCCCGACTATAACGAGCAGTACTTC	CASTGTPDYNEQYF
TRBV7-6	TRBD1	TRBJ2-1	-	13	TGTGCCAGCAGCTTAGTGGCAGGGGGTGAGCAGTTCTTC	CASSLVAGGEQFF
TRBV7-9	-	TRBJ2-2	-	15	TGTGCCAGCAGCCCCTTTCGGGAGTTCACCGGGGAGCTGTTTTTT	CASSPFREFTGELFF
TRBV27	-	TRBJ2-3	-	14	TGTGCCAGCAGTGCCGCCTCCCAGTTTGATACGCAGTATTTT	CASSAASQFDTQYF
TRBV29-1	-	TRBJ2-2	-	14	TGCAGCGTGACCGGGACGGCGAACACCGGGGAGCTGTTTTTT	CSVTGTANTGELFF
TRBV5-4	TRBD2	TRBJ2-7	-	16	TGTGCCAGCAGCCCAAGGACTAGCGGGAGTTCCTACGAGCAGTACTTC	CASSPRTSGSSYEQYF
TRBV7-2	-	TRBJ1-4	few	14	TGTGCCAGCAGCTTGGCCCAAGAGAATGAAAAACTGTTTTTT	CASSLAQENEKLFF
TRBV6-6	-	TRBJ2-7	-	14	TGTGCCAGCAGTAAGGAGGGGGTCACCTACGAGCAGTACTTC	CASSKEGVTYEQYF
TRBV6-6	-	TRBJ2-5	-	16	TGTGCCAGCAGTTACGATCAGCGGACTTTACAAGAGACCCAGTACTTC	CASSYDQRTLQETQYF
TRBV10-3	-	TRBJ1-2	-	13	TGTGCCATCAGCGGGGGGGCTAACTATGGCTACACCTTC	CAISGGANYGYTF
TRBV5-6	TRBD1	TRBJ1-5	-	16	TGTGCCAGCAGCTGGTGGGGGACAGGGTTCAATCAGCCCCAGCATTTT	CASSWWGTGFNQPQHF
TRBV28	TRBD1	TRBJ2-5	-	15	TGTGCCAGCAGCCATAGACAGGGGGCGCGGGAGACCCAGTACTTC	CASSHRQGARETQYF
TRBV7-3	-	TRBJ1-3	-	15	TGTGCCAGCAGCTTAGGATCGAGCTCTGGAAACACCATATATTTT	CASSLGSSSGNTIYF
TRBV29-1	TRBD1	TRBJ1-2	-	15	TGCAGCGTTGTAGGGGACAGGGGAATAGACTATGGCTACACCTTC	CSVVGDRGIDYGYTF
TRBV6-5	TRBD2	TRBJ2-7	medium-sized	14	TGTGCCAGCTATTCGACTAGCGGGTCGGGCGAGCAGTACTTC	CASYSTSGSGEQYF
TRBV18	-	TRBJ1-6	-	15	TGTGCCAGCTCACTTACCTCGGGCCCGGATTCACCCCTCCACTTT	CASSLTSGPDSPLHF
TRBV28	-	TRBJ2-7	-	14	TGTGCCAGCAGTTCCCCCGGGACCTCCTACGAGCAGTACTTC	CASSSPGTSYEQYF
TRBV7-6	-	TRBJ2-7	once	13	TGTGCCAGCAGCTCTAAAGGGCCCTACGAGCAGTACTTC	CASSSKGPYEQYF
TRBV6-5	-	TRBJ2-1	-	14	TGTGCCAGCAGGAGTCCCCTTTATTCCAATGAGCAGTTCTTC	CASRSPLYSNEQFF
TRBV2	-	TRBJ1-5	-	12	TGTGCCAGCAGCCAACCCCGGCAGCCCCAGCATTTT	CASSQPRQPQHF
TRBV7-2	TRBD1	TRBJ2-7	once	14	TGTGCCAGCAGCCGCCCGGGACAGTACTACGAGCAGTACTTC	CASSRPGQYYEQYF
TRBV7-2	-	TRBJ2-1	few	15	TGTGCCAGCAGCTTAGGCAGACCCTCCTACAATGAGCAGTTCTTC	CASSLGRPSYNEQFF
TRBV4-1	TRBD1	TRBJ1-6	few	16	TGCGCCAGCAGCCAAGATGGGACAGGCCGGGGTCGGCCCCTCCACTTT	CASSQDGTGRGRPLHF
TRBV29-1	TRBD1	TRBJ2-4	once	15	TGCAGCGTTGTCTCCCAGGGGGCGATAATAGACATTCAGTACTTC	CSVVSQGAIIDIQYF
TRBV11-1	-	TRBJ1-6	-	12	TGTGCCAATGAGGGGATCGATTCACCCCTCCACTTT	CANEGIDSPLHF
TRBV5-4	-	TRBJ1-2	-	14	TGTGCCAGCAGCCCTGACGGCAGAAACTATGGCTACACCTTC	CASSPDGRNYGYTF
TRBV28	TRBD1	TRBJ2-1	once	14	TGTGCCAGCAGTCCCCTCAGGGGGCGGAATGAGCAGTTCTTC	CASSPLRGRNEQFF
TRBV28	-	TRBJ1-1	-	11	TGTGCCAGCAGACAGAACACTGAAGCTTTCTTT	CASRQNTEAFF
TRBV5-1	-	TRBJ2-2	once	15	TGCGCCAGCACCACCCGAGTAACGAACACCGGGGAGCTGTTTTTT	CASTTRVTNTGELFF
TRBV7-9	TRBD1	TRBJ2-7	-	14	TGTGCCAGCAGCCGAATACAGGGGGCCTACGAGCAGTACTTC	CASSRIQGAYEQYF
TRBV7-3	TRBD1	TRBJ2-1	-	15	TGTGCCAGCAGCTCCGGGACAGCTATGGGGAATGAGCAGTTCTTC	CASSSGTAMGNEQFF
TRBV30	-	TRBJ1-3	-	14	TGTGCCTGGAGTAGAGGGGCGGCTGGAAACACCATATATTTT	CAWSRGAAGNTIYF
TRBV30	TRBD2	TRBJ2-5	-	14	TGTGCCTGGAGTGTTGAGGGAGGGCGAGGGACCCAGTACTTC	CAWSVEGGRGTQYF